A selection of T cell receptor beta chains follows, all from one sample in a study of blood T cells in healthy people across ages. MiXCR, applied by TCRdb to the 5' RACE reads, yields one record per CDR3 protein. The table includes about 720,000 distinct CDR3 sequences, 22% detected once. The sample consisted of blood. The receptors derive from a man aged 65 to 85 in good health. CDR3s leave out the opening cysteine and the closing phenylalanine or tryptophan. Fields, in order: CDR3 length, clone size, V gene, CDR3 protein. The listing skips clone size in some rows; elsewhere it reads once, few, many or a size class.

13,NA,TRBV7-9,ASSLAGTVNEKLF
12,NA,TRBV5-1,ASSQTAGTGELF
20,NA,TRBV7-7,ASSLVRRRAGDISLNGSPLH
12,NA,TRBV3-1,ASSQRYQNYGYT
13,many,TRBV3-1,ASSFRGGGRNEQY
11,NA,TRBV6-5,ASSDHSNTEAF
14,few,TRBV11-3,ASSLAGGAGINEQF
14,NA,TRBV6-5,ASSYVGGLGTDTQY
16,NA,TRBV12-3/TRBV12-4,AGSLAGTVRLAKNIQY
13,NA,TRBV19,ASSTRQGYQETQY
12,many,TRBV10-3,AISRDEGSDTQY
12,NA,TRBV28,ASIRQGAIHEQY
15,many,TRBV3-1,ASSQDGPGQENTEAF
13,NA,TRBV25-1,ASSEVRGGWEKLF
14,few,TRBV6-5,ASSYSIGLSSYEQY
12,NA,TRBV12-3/TRBV12-4,ASSLPGGGQPQH
12,many,TRBV7-9,ASSSTSSNYGYT
14,NA,TRBV7-8,ASSLLRLARHNEQF
12,NA,TRBV12-3/TRBV12-4,ASSPRARTDTQY
11,NA,TRBV14,ASRGADYNEQF
12,few,TRBV7-2,ASSFLAGANVLT
14,few,TRBV18,ASSPLATGGQETQY
15,NA,TRBV27,ASSSGQAGELRRTQY
11,few,TRBV20-1,SARGLAAETQY
10,many,TRBV7-8,ASSPGFDEQY
11,once,TRBV29-1,SGRTGVRNEQF
11,once,TRBV12-3/TRBV12-4,ASRETGARGYT
14,NA,TRBV20-1,SARNRDRGLEYEQY
11,NA,TRBV12-3/TRBV12-4,ATQAGRYNEQF
14,NA,TRBV11-3,ASSLDRVARAGELF
10,NA,TRBV28,ASSYPTGQQY
12,NA,TRBV6-2/TRBV6-3,ASPGQENNQPQH
12,NA,TRBV20-1,SARTSGGGETQY
10,few,TRBV10-3,AISDTGDGYP
16,NA,TRBV28,ASSLSPERGRLYNEQF
11,few,TRBV3-1,ASSQDWNYEQY
12,NA,TRBV12-3/TRBV12-4,ASSGAGGTDTQY
11,NA,TRBV4-1,ASSQEKQGELF
11,NA,TRBV12-3/TRBV12-4,ASGYSRVYEQY
11,few,TRBV3-1,ASSQTPEGEQY
12,many,TRBV20-1,SAREPSGYNEQF
11,few,TRBV12-3/TRBV12-4,ASTWDYEETQY
13,few,TRBV4-1,ASGLMALSDYEQY
11,few,TRBV9,ASSVEAGETQY
14,few,TRBV3-1,ASSQKVVGPQSIQY
12,few,TRBV4-1,ASSQERVTHEQY
11,few,TRBV7-9,ASSEYMNTEAF
11,few,TRBV15,ATSRTGIYGYT
11,few,TRBV20-1,RGRRGDTDTQY
14,many,TRBV9,ASSRTSGSRYNEQF
13,NA,TRBV6-1,ASQTQAPNSNEQF
14,NA,TRBV5-1,ASSVSGIIVGNEQF
13,many,TRBV3-1,ASSQDSSPSLRAF
12,NA,TRBV30,AWSKRTVTYEQY
13,few,TRBV4-3,ASSQEAQVYEKLF
16,few,TRBV12-3/TRBV12-4,ASSLGKSGTSVQETQY
12,few,TRBV27,ASSLGQDRGKLF
8,NA,TRBV20-1,SAYNNEQF
12,few,TRBV7-9,ASRGTGGTDTQY
13,few,TRBV28,ASSIQGALRNEQF